This T cell receptor (beta chain) was identified in a study of control samples from healthy donors and cancer patients. Assay: immunoSEQ multiplex PCR; the TCRdb copy retains only in-frame clones and omits some. This repertoire shows 120,000 or so clones, around 87% found once; its top ten account for roughly 2.8%. Per germline, CDR1 SGHRS and CDR2 YFSETQ. The CDR3 has 13 residues. Trimming cost V 1 base and J 1 base, with 5 bases left between them. Specimen: blood. This TCR was sampled from a man in his 60s in good health. The chain combines TRBV5-1 with TRBJ1-1, with unresolved D. The CDR3 spells CASSLPENTEAFF. The CDR3 DNA reads TGCGCCAGCAGCTTGCCCGAGAACACTGAAGCTTTCTTT.